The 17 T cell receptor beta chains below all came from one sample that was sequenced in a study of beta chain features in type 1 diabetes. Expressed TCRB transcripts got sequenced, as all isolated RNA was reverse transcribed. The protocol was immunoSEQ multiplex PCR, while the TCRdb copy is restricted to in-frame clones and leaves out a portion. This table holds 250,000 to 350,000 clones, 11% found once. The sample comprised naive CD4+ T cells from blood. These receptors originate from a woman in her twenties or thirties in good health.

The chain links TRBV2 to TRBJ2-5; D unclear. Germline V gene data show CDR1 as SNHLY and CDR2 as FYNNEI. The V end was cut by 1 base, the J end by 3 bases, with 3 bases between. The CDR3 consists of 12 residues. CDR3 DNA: TGTGCCAGCAGTGAAGTAGAAGAGACCCAGTACTTC. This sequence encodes CASSEVEETQYF.

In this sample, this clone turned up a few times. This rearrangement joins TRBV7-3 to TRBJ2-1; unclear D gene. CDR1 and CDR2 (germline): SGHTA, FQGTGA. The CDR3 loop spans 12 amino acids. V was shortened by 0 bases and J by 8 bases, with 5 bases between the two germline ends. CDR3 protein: CASSLTRDEQFF. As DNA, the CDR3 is TGTGCCAGCAGCTTAACGAGAGATGAGCAGTTCTTC.

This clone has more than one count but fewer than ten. CDR3 in DNA: TGCGCCAGCAGCCCCACAGGGGGGGCAAGCTATGGCTACACCTTC. Amino acid sequence: CASSPTGGASYGYTF. V is TRBV5-1 and J is TRBJ1-2; 8 bases match TRBD1. The CDR3 is made up of 15 amino acids. Germline assignment: CDR1 SGHRS and CDR2 YFSETQ. V trimming: 4 bases; J trimming: 4 bases; junction bases outside the gene matches: 9.

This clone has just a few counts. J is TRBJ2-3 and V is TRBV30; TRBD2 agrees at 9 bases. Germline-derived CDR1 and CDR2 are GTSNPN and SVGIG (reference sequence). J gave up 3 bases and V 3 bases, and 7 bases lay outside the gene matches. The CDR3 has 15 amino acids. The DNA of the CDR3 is TGTGCCTGGAGGCCAGGGAGCGGGAGGACAGATACGCAGTATTTT. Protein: CAWRPGSGRTDTQYF. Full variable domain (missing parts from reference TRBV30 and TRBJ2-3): SQTIHQWPATLVQPVGSPLSLECTVEGTSNPNLYWYRQAAGRGLQLLFYSVGIGQISSEVPQNLSASRPQDRQFILSSKKLLLSDSGFYLCAWRPGSGRTDTQYFGPGTRLTVL.

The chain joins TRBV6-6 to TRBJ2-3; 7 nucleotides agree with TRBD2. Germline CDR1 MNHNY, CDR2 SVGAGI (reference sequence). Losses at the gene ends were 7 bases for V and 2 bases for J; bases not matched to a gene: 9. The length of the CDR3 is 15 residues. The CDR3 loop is CASKTAGPTTDTQYF. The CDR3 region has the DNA TGTGCCAGCAAGACAGCGGGGCCCACCACAGATACGCAGTATTTT.

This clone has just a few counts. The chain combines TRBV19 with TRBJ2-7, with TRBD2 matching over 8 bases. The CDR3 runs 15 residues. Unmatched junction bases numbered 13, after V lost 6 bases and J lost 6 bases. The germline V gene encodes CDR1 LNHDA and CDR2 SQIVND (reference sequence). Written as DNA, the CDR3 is TGTGCCAGTAGCCCCCCGGGACTAGTAGGAGGCGAGCAGTACTTC. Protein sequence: CASSPPGLVGGEQYF.

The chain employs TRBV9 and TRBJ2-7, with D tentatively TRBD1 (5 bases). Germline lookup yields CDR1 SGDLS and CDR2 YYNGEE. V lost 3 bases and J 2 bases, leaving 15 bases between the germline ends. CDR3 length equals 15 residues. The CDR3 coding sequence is TGTGCCAGCAGCGCGTCCTCGCAGGGTCCCTACGAGCAGTACTTC. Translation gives CASSASSQGPYEQYF. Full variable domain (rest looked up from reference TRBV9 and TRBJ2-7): DSGVTQTPKHLITATGQRVTLRCSPRSGDLSVYWYQQSLDQGLQFLIQYYNGEERAKGNILERFSAQQFPDLHSELNLSSLELGDSALYFCASSASSQGPYEQYFGPGTRLTVT.

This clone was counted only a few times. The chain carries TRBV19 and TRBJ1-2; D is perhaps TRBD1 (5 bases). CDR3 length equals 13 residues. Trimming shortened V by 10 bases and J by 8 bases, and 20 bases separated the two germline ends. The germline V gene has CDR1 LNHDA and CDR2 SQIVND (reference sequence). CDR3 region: CATDDSAGGGYTF. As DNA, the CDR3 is TGTGCCACCGACGACAGTGCAGGAGGGGGCTACACCTTC.

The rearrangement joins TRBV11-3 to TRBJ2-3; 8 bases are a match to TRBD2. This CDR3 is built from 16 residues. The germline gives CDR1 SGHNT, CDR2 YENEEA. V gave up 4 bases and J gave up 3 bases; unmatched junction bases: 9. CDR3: CASSSGLVGRTDTQYF. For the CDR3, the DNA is TGTGCCAGCAGCTCGGGACTAGTGGGTCGAACAGATACGCAGTATTTT.

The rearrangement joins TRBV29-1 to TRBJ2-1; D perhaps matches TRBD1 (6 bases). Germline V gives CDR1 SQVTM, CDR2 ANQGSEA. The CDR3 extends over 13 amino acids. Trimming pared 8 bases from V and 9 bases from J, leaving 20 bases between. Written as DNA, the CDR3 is TGCAGCACCCCCTCTGGGGGCTGGGGTGAGCAGTTCTTC. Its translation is CSTPSGGWGEQFF.

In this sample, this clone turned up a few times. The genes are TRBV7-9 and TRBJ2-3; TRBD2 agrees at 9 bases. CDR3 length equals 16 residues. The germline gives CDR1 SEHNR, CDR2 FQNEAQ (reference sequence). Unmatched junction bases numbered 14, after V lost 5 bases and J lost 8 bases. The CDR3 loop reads CASSPSLAGEVVTQYF. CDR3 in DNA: TGTGCCAGCAGCCCCTCTTTAGCGGGAGAGGTAGTTACGCAGTATTTT.

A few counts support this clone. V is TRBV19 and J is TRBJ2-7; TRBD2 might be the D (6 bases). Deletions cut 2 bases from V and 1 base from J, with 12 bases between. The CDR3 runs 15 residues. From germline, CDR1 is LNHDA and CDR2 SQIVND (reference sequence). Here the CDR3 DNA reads TGTGCCAGTAGTATAATGCGGAGGGGATCCTACGAGCAGTACTTC. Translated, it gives CASSIMRRGSYEQYF.

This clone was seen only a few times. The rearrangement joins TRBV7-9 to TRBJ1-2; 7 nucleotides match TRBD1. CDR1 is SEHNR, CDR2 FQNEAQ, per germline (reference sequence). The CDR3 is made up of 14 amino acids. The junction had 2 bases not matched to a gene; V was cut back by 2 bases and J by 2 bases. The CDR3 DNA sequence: TGTGCCAGCAGCTTAACAGGGGCAAACTATGGCTACACCTTC. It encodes CASSLTGANYGYTF.

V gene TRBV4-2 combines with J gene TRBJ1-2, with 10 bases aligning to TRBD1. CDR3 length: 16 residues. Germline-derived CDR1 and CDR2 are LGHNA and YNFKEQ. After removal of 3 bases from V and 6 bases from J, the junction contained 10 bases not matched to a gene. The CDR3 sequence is CASSQDPDRGNHGYTF. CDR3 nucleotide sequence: TGTGCCAGCAGCCAGGATCCGGACAGGGGGAACCATGGCTACACCTTC.

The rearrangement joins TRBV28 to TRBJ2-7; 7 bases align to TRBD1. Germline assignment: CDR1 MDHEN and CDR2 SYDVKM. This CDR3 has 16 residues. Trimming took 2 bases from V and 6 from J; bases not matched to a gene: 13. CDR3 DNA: TGTGCCAGCAGTTTAGGTGGAGCAGGGGGTCTTCTCGAGCAGTACTTC. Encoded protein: CASSLGGAGGLLEQYF.

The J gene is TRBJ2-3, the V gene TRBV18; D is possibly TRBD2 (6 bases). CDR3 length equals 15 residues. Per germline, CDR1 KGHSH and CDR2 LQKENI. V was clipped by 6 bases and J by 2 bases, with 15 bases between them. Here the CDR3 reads CASSPPGESTDTQYF. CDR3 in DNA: TGTGCCAGCTCCCCTCCGGGAGAGTCCACAGATACGCAGTATTTT.

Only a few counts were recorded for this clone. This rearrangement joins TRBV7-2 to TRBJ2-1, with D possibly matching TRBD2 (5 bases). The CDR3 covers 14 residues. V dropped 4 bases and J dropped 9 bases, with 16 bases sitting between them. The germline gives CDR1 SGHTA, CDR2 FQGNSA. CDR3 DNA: TGTGCCAGCAGCTCCACTAGTCCCTTGGGTGAGCAGTTCTTC. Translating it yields CASSSTSPLGEQFF.